This T cell receptor beta chain was sequenced during a study of shared clonotypes between healthy human individuals. Germline trimming cut 4 bases from V and 5 bases from J; bases unmatched to any gene: 5. CDR3 length: 14 amino acids. Germline loops: CDR1 SGHKS, CDR2 YYEKEE (reference sequence). The repertoire was sequenced with immunoSEQ multiplex PCR; TCRdb's copy has only in-frame clones and lacks some. Of about 2 million clones in the sample, about 95% are singletons; the top ten hold around 0.13%. This TCR was sampled from a man younger than 30 in good health. The rearrangement joins TRBV5-5 to TRBJ2-7; TRBD1 matches 11 bases. The sequenced material came from naive CD4+ T cells sorted from blood. Subset defined: CD45RA+ positively selected. The CDR3 loop reads CASSIRTGGHEQYF. The CDR3 DNA is TGTGCCAGCAGCATTAGGACAGGGGGCCACGAGCAGTACTTC.